The entry below gives a single TCR beta chain sequence along with its context. No antigen is known for it. The record originates from a study of shared clonotypes between healthy human individuals. This CDR3 is 15 amino acids long. In germline, CDR1 is MNHEY, CDR2 SMNVEV (reference sequence). Trimming removed 0 bases at V and 8 bases at J, with 16 bases between. The material for each subset, its genomic DNA, was split evenly across several immunoSEQ plates. Profiled with immunoSEQ multiplex PCR; TCRdb holds only in-frame clones, not every one. The sample lists about 1,800,000 clones; less than 95% were seen once. Positive CCR7 selection of CD45RO-negative cells yielded the naive CD8 cells, and terminally differentiated effector memory CD45RA+ cells were excluded. Overall study results and limits: Shared clonotypes across all four donors exceeded non-shared ones in generation probability.

What was sequenced was naive CD8+ T cells sorted from blood. This sequence joins TRBV27 and TRBJ1-2, with D possibly matching TRBD1 (5 bases). The sequence derives from a man between 18 and 35 years old in good health. This chain's CDR3 is CASSLSPEGPTGYTF. Written as DNA, the CDR3 is TGTGCCAGCAGTTTATCGCCGGAGGGACCAACGGGCTACACCTTC.